These T cell receptor beta chains were read from a single sample in a study of CD8+ T cells in alopecia areata. The repertoire was sequenced with immunoSEQ multiplex PCR; TCRdb's copy has only in-frame clones and lacks some. The repertoire holds about 150,000 clones, with roughly 65% as singletons. Sequenced here: CD4+ T cells sorted from blood, sampled at week 4, from a patient treated with tofacitinib. Receptors originate from a human donor with alopecia areata. CDR3s leave out the opening cysteine and the closing phenylalanine or tryptophan.

V: TRBV30; J: TRBJ1-1; CDR3: AWSPGPLKAF
V: TRBV27; J: TRBJ2-3; CDR3: ASSLGRTSTDTQY
V: TRBV30; J: TRBJ1-2; CDR3: AGGTQSYT
V: TRBV23-1; J: TRBJ1-6; CDR3: ASSHSPDYNSPLH
V: TRBV29-1; J: TRBJ2-1; CDR3: SVDQGAYNEQF
V: TRBV2; J: TRBJ1-1; CDR3: ASSYGTANTEAF
V: TRBV7-9; J: TRBJ2-7; CDR3: ASSGRRGTNSYEQY
V: TRBV2; J: TRBJ2-2; CDR3: ASTLGTAGELF
V: TRBV29-1; J: TRBJ1-4; CDR3: SVETSATRGEKLF
V: TRBV29-1; J: TRBJ1-4; CDR3: SVEDRTLKLF
V: TRBV19; J: TRBJ1-5; CDR3: ASRPPGQPQH
V: TRBV7-9; J: TRBJ1-1; CDR3: ASSFGGVMNTEAF
V: TRBV5-1; J: TRBJ1-5; CDR3: ASSLTGNQPQH
V: TRBV4-2; J: TRBJ2-7; CDR3: ASSQEESGVGEQY
V: TRBV30; J: TRBJ1-3; CDR3: AWTSGTGGNTIY
V: TRBV30; J: TRBJ1-2; CDR3: ACSEETYNYGYT
V: TRBV7-9; J: TRBJ1-4; CDR3: ASSLDPGQGKEKLF
V: TRBV10-3; J: TRBJ1-2; CDR3: AISEPASGYGYT
V: TRBV30; J: TRBJ2-1; CDR3: AWSIFSDNEQF
V: TRBV5-1; J: TRBJ2-5; CDR3: ASSDHSGGETQY
V: TRBV7-2; J: TRBJ1-5; CDR3: ASSLAWSLGGPQH
V: TRBV11-2; J: TRBJ2-5; CDR3: ASSFHRETQY
V: TRBV29-1; J: TRBJ1-2; CDR3: SVDPVDGYT
V: TRBV30; J: TRBJ2-5; CDR3: AWSVGGPGETQY
V: TRBV29-1; J: TRBJ2-1; CDR3: SAGERKSQF
V: TRBV7-9; J: TRBJ2-5; CDR3: ASSLAGRWETQY